The T cell receptor (beta chain) under discussion was sequenced for a study of blood T cell repertoires in COVID-19. Germline V gives CDR1 GTSNPN, CDR2 SVGIG (reference sequence). V trimming: 4 bases; J trimming: 6 bases; junction bases outside the gene matches: 11. This CDR3 has 15 amino acids. The table came from immunoSEQ multiplex PCR; TCRdb's copy has only in-frame clones and leaves some out. This table has over 150,000 clones, approximately 85% appearing once. This clone was seen a few times. This study enrolled people aged about 18 to 95 from roughly 22 US geographic areas. This receptor was obtained from a man between 35 and 55 years old who had recovered from COVID-19. The sample taken for sequencing was PBMCs or T cells enriched from blood (not recorded which). J is TRBJ2-3 and V is TRBV30, with 9 bases lining up with TRBD1. CDR3 nucleotides: TGTGCCTGGAAGGGACAGGGCCTAGGATTGGATACGCAGTATTTT. This encodes CAWKGQGLGLDTQYF.